The 29 T cell receptor beta chains below come from one sample, sequenced in a study of cytomegalovirus exposure and HLA in healthy donors. PCR employed 60 Vbeta and 13 Jbeta primers. TCRdb keeps only in-frame clones here, not all; method: immunoSEQ multiplex PCR. The data hold about 190,000 clones, with over 70% observed a single time. The sequenced material came from PBMCs. The receptors were gathered from a woman under 40 in good health and CMV-seropositive.

This clone came up a few times. The chain recombines TRBV15 with TRBJ1-5; no reliable D call. V was pared by 1 base and J by 0 bases, with 4 bases between. From germline, CDR1 is LNHNV and CDR2 YYDKDF (reference sequence). CDR3 length equals 14 residues. CDR3 loop: CATSRASSNQPQHF. Written as DNA, the CDR3 is TGTGCCACCAGCAGAGCCAGTAGCAATCAGCCCCAGCATTTT.

The genes are TRBV6-5 and TRBJ2-5; perhaps TRBD1 as D (5 bases). The germline CDR1 and CDR2 sequences are MNHEY and SVGAGI. The CDR3 has 15 amino acids. Trimming took 2 bases from V and 4 from J, leaving 14 bases between them. Written as DNA, the CDR3 is TGTGCCAGCAGTTACGGTCAGGGTGTTGTAGAGACCCAGTACTTC. Its protein product is CASSYGQGVVETQYF.

The chain's CDR3 is CASSLEPGLSRGGYTF. The CDR3 DNA sequence: TGTGCCAGCAGCTTGGAACCGGGACTCTCAAGGGGTGGCTACACCTTC. V and J are TRBV7-2 and TRBJ1-2, with a tentative D call TRBD1 (5 bases). Germline CDR1 is SGHTA and CDR2 is FQGNSA. V lost 3 bases and J 7 bases, leaving 21 bases between the germline ends. The CDR3 loop spans 16 amino acids.

V usage is TRBV19 and J usage is TRBJ1-5; D is perhaps TRBD1 (5 bases). There are 14 residues in the CDR3. Germline V gene sequence: CDR1 LNHDA, CDR2 SQIVND (reference sequence). V gave up 7 bases and J gave up 6 bases, with 16 bases separating them. The CDR3 nucleotides read TGTGCCAGTAAGCTGGGGCAGATCGTTCAGCCCCAGCATTTT. Translating gives CASKLGQIVQPQHF.

The V call is TRBV6-1, the J call TRBJ1-5; 7 positions agree with TRBD1. This CDR3 region has 14 residues. Germline CDR1 is MNHNS and CDR2 is SASEGT. V lost 2 bases to trimming and J lost 6 bases; unmatched junction nucleotides: 4. The CDR3: CASSERGRSQPQHF. CDR3 DNA sequence: TGTGCCAGCAGTGAAAGGGGGCGCAGTCAGCCCCAGCATTTT.

This rearrangement joins TRBV7-9 to TRBJ2-1, with D possibly matching TRBD1 (5 bases). Germline V lookup: CDR1 SEHNR, CDR2 FQNEAQ (reference sequence). V was pared by 6 bases and J by 6 bases, with 12 bases between. This CDR3 has 13 residues. CDR3: CASSSLGANEQFF. Here the CDR3 DNA reads TGTGCCAGCAGTTCTCTTGGGGCCAATGAGCAGTTCTTC.

The chain carries TRBV29-1 and TRBJ2-5; 10 bases are shared with TRBD1. The CDR3 has 15 amino acids. V was pared by 7 bases and J by 0 bases, with 8 bases of the junction left unmatched. Germline assignment: CDR1 SQVTM and CDR2 ANQGSEA. CDR3 DNA sequence: TGCAGCGCCGGGGGGACAGGGGAGGACCAAGAGACCCAGTACTTC. Its protein is CSAGGTGEDQETQYF.

This CDR3 reads CASSGTGRPCTGELFF. CDR3 DNA sequence: TGCGCCAGCAGTGGGACAGGAAGGCCATGCACCGGGGAGCTGTTTTTT. The chain joins TRBV23-1 to TRBJ2-2; TRBD1 matches at 8 bases. TRBV23-1 is an ORF for which the function is uncertain. V trimming: 5 bases; J trimming: 4 bases; junction bases outside the gene matches: 9. CDR3 length: 16 amino acids.

V is TRBV2 and J is TRBJ1-1; D call uncertain. Trimming left V 4 bases short and J 8 bases short, with 11 bases between. The CDR3 runs to 12 residues. The V gene's germline CDR1 is SNHLY and CDR2 FYNNEI. In DNA, the CDR3 is TGTGCCAGCAGTGTCGTGCGGAGAGAAGCTTTCTTT. The encoded protein is CASSVVRREAFF.

V usage is TRBV7-2 and J usage is TRBJ2-7, with 9 bases lining up with TRBD1. There are 15 residues in the CDR3. Per germline, CDR1 SGHTA and CDR2 FQGNSA. Losses at the gene ends were 5 bases for V and 6 bases for J; bases not matched to a gene: 11. For the CDR3, the DNA is TGTGCCAGCAGCCATTGGACGGGACAGGGCGTCGAGCAGTACTTC. Its protein product is CASSHWTGQGVEQYF.

This chain connects TRBV5-1 to TRBJ1-1; 9 nucleotides match TRBD1. The CDR3 has 15 amino acids. Trimming took 3 bases from V and 4 from J; bases not matched to a gene: 7. Germline CDR1 and CDR2: SGHRS and YFSETQ. The CDR3 region is CASSSQGQGGTEAFF. CDR3 coding DNA: TGCGCCAGCAGCTCACAGGGACAGGGTGGCACTGAAGCTTTCTTT. The entire variable domain, with the rest obtained from reference TRBV5-1 and TRBJ1-1, is as follows: KAGVTQTPRYLIKTRGQQVTLSCSPISGHRSVSWYQQTPGQGLQFLFEYFSETQRNKGNFPGRFSGRQFSNSRSEMNVSTLELGDSALYLCASSSQGQGGTEAFFGQGTRLTVV.

J is TRBJ2-2 and V is TRBV27; 7 positions match TRBD1. CDR1 and CDR2 from the germline V gene are MNHEY and SMNVEV (reference sequence). There are 14 residues in the CDR3. The DNA of the CDR3 is TGTGTCACACACACAGGGGCGTGGACCGGGGAGCTGTTTTTT. Translation gives CVTHTGAWTGELFF.

This sequence joins TRBV4-2 and TRBJ2-7; D remains unclear. This CDR3 is built from 14 residues. Germline values: CDR1 LGHNA, CDR2 YNFKEQ. The V end was cut by 1 base, the J end by 3 bases, with 10 bases between. This chain's CDR3 is CASSQAGLRYEQYF. For the CDR3, the DNA is TGTGCCAGCAGCCAAGCTGGGCTACGCTACGAGCAGTACTTC.

The chain recombines TRBV4-1 with TRBJ2-4, with TRBD2 identical over 7 bases. V dropped 6 bases and J dropped 0; count of bases not matched to a gene: 14. Germline V gives CDR1 MGHRA, CDR2 YSYEKL. CDR3 size: 18 residues. The CDR3 bases are TGCGCCAGCAGTCTGGGGGTAGCGGGCCTTCTAGCCAAAAACATTCAGTACTTC. Translated, it gives CASSLGVAGLLAKNIQYF.

The rearrangement links TRBV11-2 to TRBJ2-7, with a possible D match to TRBD1 (6 bases). Germline values: CDR1 SGHAT, CDR2 FQNNGV. The CDR3 consists of 15 residues. Trimming stripped 4 bases from V and 0 bases from J, with 13 bases between. The CDR3 DNA follows: TGTGCCAGCAGCTCGAACAGGGCCCTCTCCTACGAGCAGTACTTC. This sequence encodes CASSSNRALSYEQYF.

CDR3 DNA sequence: TGCGCCAGCAGCTATCCCAGGGAAGGGTGGGGCACAGATACGCAGTATTTT. Translating it yields CASSYPREGWGTDTQYF. The chain joins TRBV5-1 to TRBJ2-3, with a tentative D call TRBD1 (5 bases). CDR3 size: 17 residues. Trimming took off 3 bases at V and 1 base at J, with 18 bases between the two ends. Germline V gene data show CDR1 as SGHRS and CDR2 as YFSETQ.

V and J are TRBV6-6 and TRBJ1-2, with 8 bases that match TRBD1. The V segment lost 0 bases and the J segment 8 bases; nucleotides outside the gene matches: 5. This CDR3 has 14 amino acids. Germline lookup yields CDR1 MNHNY and CDR2 SVGAGI (reference sequence). The DNA for the CDR3 is TGTGCCAGCAGTTACTCCGGACAGGGTAGGGGCTACACCTTC. The encoded protein is CASSYSGQGRGYTF.

This clone was counted only a few times. J is TRBJ2-4 and V is TRBV2, with D tentatively TRBD1 (6 bases). This CDR3 is built from 12 residues. V dropped 3 bases and J dropped 6 bases, with 6 bases sitting between them. Germline V gives CDR1 SNHLY, CDR2 FYNNEI. The CDR3 loop reads CASSEDRNIQYF. As DNA, the CDR3 is TGTGCCAGCAGTGAGGACAGAAACATTCAGTACTTC.

V is TRBV11-2 and J is TRBJ2-2, with TRBD2 matching 11 bases. This CDR3 spans 16 amino acids. The junction had 6 bases not matched to a gene; V was cut back by 5 bases and J by 4 bases. Germline V gene lookup returns CDR1 SGHAT and CDR2 FQNNGV. This CDR3 reads CASSLGLAGTTGELFF. CDR3 in DNA: TGTGCCAGCAGCCTTGGACTAGCGGGCACCACCGGGGAGCTGTTTTTT.

The sample holds one count of this clone. This CDR3 reads CASSLQGSYNEQFF. In DNA, the CDR3 is TGTGCCAGCAGCCTACAGGGGTCATACAATGAGCAGTTCTTC. The rearrangement links TRBV28 to TRBJ2-1; 7 bases map to TRBD1. Trimming cost V 6 bases and J 4 bases; bases outside gene matches: 6. Germline values: CDR1 MDHEN, CDR2 SYDVKM. CDR3 length: 14 amino acids.

V is TRBV28 and J is TRBJ1-5, with D unclear. V was trimmed by 8 bases and J by 3 bases, leaving 20 bases between them. CDR3 length: 16 amino acids. Germline V gene sequence: CDR1 MDHEN, CDR2 SYDVKM. CDR3 sequence (DNA): TGTGCCAGCGGCCGCAGCGGGGTAGAAGCCAATCAGCCCCAGCATTTT. Translating gives CASGRSGVEANQPQHF.

The chain joins TRBV19 to TRBJ2-1, with D perhaps matching TRBD1 (5 bases). Deletions cut 4 bases from V and 5 bases from J, with 12 bases between. The CDR3 covers 14 residues. The V gene's germline CDR1 is LNHDA and CDR2 SQIVND (reference sequence). The CDR3 coding sequence is TGTGCCAGTAGTAGCCCCCAGGACAACAATGAGCAGTTCTTC. As protein: CASSSPQDNNEQFF.

In its sample, this clone was seen once. This chain uses TRBV19 with TRBJ2-5, with D uncertain. The CDR3 consists of 14 residues. Trimming removed 1 base at V and 0 bases at J, with 6 bases between. From germline, CDR1 is LNHDA and CDR2 SQIVND (reference sequence). The DNA of the CDR3 is TGTGCCAGTAGTATAGTTCACAACCAAGAGACCCAGTACTTC. Translating it yields CASSIVHNQETQYF. Based on the CDR3 plus reference TRBV19 and TRBJ2-5, the full variable domain is DGGITQSPKYLFRKEGQNVTLSCEQNLNHDAMYWYRQDPGQGLRLIYYSQIVNDFQKGDIAEGYSVSREKKESFPLTVTSAQKNPTAFYLCASSIVHNQETQYFGPGTRLLVL.

The chain is built from TRBV15 and TRBJ2-7; 8 bases map to TRBD2. V was clipped by 1 base and J by 4 bases; unmatched bases: 3. CDR1 and CDR2 (germline): LNHNV, YYDKDF (reference sequence). The CDR3 consists of 14 residues. CDR3 nucleotide sequence: TGTGCCACCAGCAGAGCGCGCGGGGGGTACGAGCAGTACTTC. The encoded protein is CATSRARGGYEQYF.

The CDR3 sequence: CASSLSDNEQFF. The CDR3 DNA follows: TGTGCCAGCAGCTTATCCGACAATGAGCAGTTCTTC. The chain is built from TRBV7-6 and TRBJ2-1; no reliable D call. Germline CDR1 SGHVS, CDR2 FNYEAQ. Trimming stripped 2 bases from V and 5 bases from J, with 4 bases between. This CDR3 contains 12 residues.

This chain connects TRBV28 to TRBJ1-5; TRBD1 matches at 7 bases. This CDR3 contains 14 residues. Germline V gene data show CDR1 as MDHEN and CDR2 as SYDVKM. Trimming cost V 4 bases and J 4 bases; bases outside gene matches: 4. In DNA form, the CDR3 reads TGTGCCAGCAGTTCGGGACAGCAGAATCAGCCCCAGCATTTT. As protein: CASSSGQQNQPQHF.

The rearrangement uses TRBV28 and TRBJ2-5; tentative D call: TRBD1 (6 bases). The J call is uncertain, as TRBJ2-7 better fits the DNA end. The germline V gene encodes CDR1 MDHEN and CDR2 SYDVKM. The CDR3 is made up of 12 amino acids. DNA for the CDR3: TGTGCCAGCAGTTCCCAGGGGCCCGAGCAGTACTTC. Its translation: CASSSQGPEQYF.

This clone occurred a few times. The gene calls are TRBV6-5 and TRBJ2-3, with D hard to call. Trimming left V 5 bases short and J 2 bases short, with 8 bases between. CDR1 is MNHEY, CDR2 SVGAGI, per germline. This CDR3 comprises 13 residues. CDR3 loop: CASSETYTDTQYF. In DNA form, the CDR3 reads TGTGCCAGCAGTGAAACCTACACAGATACGCAGTATTTT.

This clone showed up just a few times. V gene TRBV11-2 combines with J gene TRBJ2-1; 8 nucleotides agree with TRBD2. Trimming took 4 bases from V and 3 from J; bases not matched to a gene: 5. The germline CDR1 and CDR2 sequences are SGHAT and FQNNGV. This CDR3 has 15 residues. In DNA form, the CDR3 reads TGTGCCAGCAGCTCGAGCGGGGGACTCTACAATGAGCAGTTCTTC. This encodes CASSSSGGLYNEQFF. The full variable domain, in which reference TRBV11-2 and TRBJ2-1 provide the parts outside the CDR3, is EAGVAQSPRYKIIEKRQSVAFWCNPISGHATLYWYQQILGQGPKLLIQFQNNGVVDDSQLPKDRFSAERLKGVDSTLKIQPAKLEDSAVYLCASSSSGGLYNEQFFGPGTRLTVL.